The 23 T cell receptor beta chains given below trace back to one sample, sequenced in a study of Graves' ophthalmopathy and Graves' hyperthyroidism. TCR beta CDR3 regions were amplified from RNA transcripts. RT-PCR was first run with HTBI primers, then multiplex PCR in a second round. TCRdb re-analysed the multiplex PCR reads in MiXCR, keeping a single row per CDR3 protein. The sample records 450,000 or so distinct CDR3 sequences, approximately 15% being singletons. Sample: blood. The receptors shown here come from a woman aged 25 to 45 with Graves' ophthalmopathy.

The chain recombines TRBV12-3 or TRBV12-4 with TRBJ2-7; 10 bases are shared with TRBD1. Germline trimming cut 6 bases from V and 3 bases from J; bases unmatched to any gene: 2. The CDR3 runs 13 residues. The CDR3 region is CASRDRGLYEQYF. DNA of the CDR3: TGTGCCAGCAGAGACAGGGGGCTCTACGAGCAGTACTTC.

This clonotype was counted ten times or more. J is TRBJ2-7 and V is TRBV28; tentatively, D is TRBD1 (5 bases). Trimming stripped 7 bases from V and 1 base from J, with 17 bases between. Germline V CDR1 and CDR2: MDHEN, SYDVKM. This CDR3 is 15 amino acids long. The CDR3 spells CASNGVQGFSYEQYF. The DNA for the CDR3 is TGTGCCAGCAATGGTGTGCAGGGTTTTTCCTACGAGCAGTACTTC.

This clonotype was detected only a few times. The chain joins TRBV7-9 to TRBJ1-2, with a tentative D call TRBD1 (5 bases). The CDR3 runs to 13 residues. Germline lookup yields CDR1 SEHNR and CDR2 FQNEAQ (reference sequence). Trimming removed 3 bases from V and 6 bases from J, with 11 bases in between. The CDR3: CASSFQGSHGYTF. In DNA, the CDR3 is TGTGCCAGCAGCTTTCAGGGTTCTCATGGCTACACCTTC.

This clonotype was counted at least ten times. V and J are TRBV27 and TRBJ1-2; no firm D call. The CDR3 runs 16 residues. Germline CDR1 is MNHEY and CDR2 is SMNVEV (reference sequence). V was cut by 0 bases and J by 5 bases, with 16 bases left in between. As DNA, the CDR3 is TGTGCCAGCAGTTTATCTAATGTTCAAGCTCAGTATGGCTACACCTTC. As protein: CASSLSNVQAQYGYTF.

This clonotype is judged medium-sized. The genes are TRBV20-1 and TRBJ2-7; 11 nucleotides align to TRBD2. Trimming cost V 0 bases and J 3 bases; bases outside gene matches: 7. This CDR3 is built from 16 residues. From germline, CDR1 is DFQATT and CDR2 SNEGSKA (reference sequence). CDR3 region: CSARDGLAGFLYEQYF. For the CDR3, the DNA is TGCAGTGCTAGAGACGGACTAGCGGGTTTCCTCTACGAGCAGTACTTC.

This clonotype was counted ten times or more. The V gene is TRBV13, the J gene TRBJ2-7; D is uncertain. The germline V gene has CDR1 PRHDT and CDR2 FYEKMQ (reference sequence). Trimming cost V 5 bases and J 1 base, with 18 bases left between them. The CDR3 is 16 amino acids. CDR3 region: CASSHLLGKESYEQYF. The CDR3 DNA sequence: TGTGCCAGCAGCCATCTCCTGGGAAAGGAGTCCTACGAGCAGTACTTC.

This clonotype was observed at least ten times. The J gene is TRBJ2-4, the V gene TRBV12-3 or TRBV12-4; 7 nucleotides align to TRBD1. V dropped 6 bases and J dropped 8; count of bases not matched to a gene: 10. The CDR3 covers 14 residues. This CDR3 reads CASSTGELGYIQYF. CDR3 nucleotides: TGTGCCAGCAGCACAGGGGAATTGGGATACATTCAGTACTTC.

The genes are TRBV3-1 and TRBJ2-7; no definite D call. Per germline, CDR1 LGHDT and CDR2 YNNKEL (reference sequence). Trimming removed 3 bases at V and 3 bases at J, with 18 bases between. This CDR3 contains 16 residues. The DNA of the CDR3 is TGTGCCAGCAGCCAGTATAGCAGAATAGGAGACTACGAGCAGTACTTC. Amino acid sequence: CASSQYSRIGDYEQYF.

This clonotype has a handful of counts. This chain connects TRBV27 to TRBJ2-7; tentative D call: TRBD1 (5 bases). CDR1 is MNHEY and CDR2 is SMNVEV in the germline V gene (reference sequence). CDR3 length equals 14 residues. Trimming removed 5 bases at V and 3 bases at J, with 14 bases between. CDR3 in DNA: TGTGCCAGCAGTGACGCAGACAGCCTCTACGAGCAGTACTTC. It codes for CASSDADSLYEQYF.

Ten or more counts support this clonotype. The chain joins TRBV7-6 to TRBJ1-4; TRBD1 might be the D (6 bases). With 5 bases removed from V and 7 bases from J, the gap between germline ends came to 14 bases. The germline gives CDR1 SGHVS, CDR2 FNYEAQ. The CDR3 runs 14 residues. The CDR3 is CASSPTGSGEKLFF. CDR3 DNA sequence: TGTGCCAGCAGCCCCACAGGGTCGGGTGAAAAACTGTTTTTT.

There are many counts of this clonotype. A much larger clone lies a single base off, so this may be a read error. The chain couples TRBV27 to TRBJ1-2, with TRBD1 matching over 7 bases. V lost 5 bases and J lost 3; bases outside the gene matches: 3. Looked up from germline, CDR1 is MNHEY and CDR2 is SMNVEV (reference sequence). The CDR3 is made up of 13 amino acids. In DNA, the CDR3 is TGTGCCAGCAGTATCGACAGGGACTATGGCTACACCTTC. Translating gives CASSIDRDYGYTF.

This clonotype was seen a few times. The rearrangement joins TRBV12-3 or TRBV12-4 to TRBJ1-2; D is possibly TRBD1 (6 bases). Between the trimmed V and J ends, which lost 2 bases and 4 bases, there was a span of 8 bases. This CDR3 has 13 amino acids. Here the CDR3 DNA reads TGTGCCAGCAGTTTACCAGGGGCCTATGGCTACACCTTC. It translates to CASSLPGAYGYTF.

There are a few counts of this clonotype. This chain joins TRBV12-3 or TRBV12-4 and TRBJ1-1; unclear D gene. This CDR3 is built from 13 residues. V lost 5 bases and J lost 11, with 18 bases in between. The CDR3 loop is CASSPSPFTDAFF. Here the CDR3 DNA reads TGTGCCAGCAGTCCCTCCCCTTTCACAGATGCTTTCTTT.

The rearrangement links TRBV11-3 to TRBJ1-5; D gene ambiguous. The CDR3 consists of 14 residues. CDR1 SGHNT and CDR2 YENEEA come from the germline V gene. Trimming removed 7 bases from V and 7 bases from J, with 17 bases in between. CDR3 coding DNA: TGTGCCAGCACCTTCTTCCAGGTCAGCCAGCCCCAGCATTTT. As protein: CASTFFQVSQPQHF.

This clonotype was observed at least ten times. The chain couples TRBV20-1 to TRBJ1-1, with D perhaps matching TRBD1 (5 bases). The germline V and J ends were trimmed by 2 bases and 1 base, with 11 bases remaining between them. The germline CDR1 and CDR2 sequences are DFQATT and SNEGSKA (reference sequence). The CDR3 length is 14 residues. The CDR3 loop reads CSARFAGTNTEAFF. DNA of the CDR3: TGCAGTGCTAGATTTGCAGGGACGAACACTGAAGCTTTCTTT.

This clonotype has at least ten counts. J is TRBJ1-1 and V is TRBV7-2; TRBD1 is a possible D gene (5 bases). The germline V and J ends were trimmed by 1 base and 6 bases, with 12 bases remaining between them. The CDR3 extends over 14 amino acids. Germline assignment: CDR1 SGHTA and CDR2 FQGNSA. CDR3 coding DNA: TGTGCCAGCAGCTTAGATGCAGGGCGTGCTGAAGCTTTCTTT. Its translation: CASSLDAGRAEAFF.

In this sample, this clonotype turned up many times. The CDR3 sequence is CSAPVAATNTEAFF. The CDR3 DNA follows: TGCAGCGCCCCTGTGGCGGCTACGAACACTGAAGCTTTCTTT. The chain couples TRBV29-1 to TRBJ1-1, with no clear D. The CDR3 contains 14 residues. Germline assignment: CDR1 SQVTM and CDR2 ANQGSEA. V lost 7 bases and J lost 1, with 16 bases in between. Based on the CDR3 plus reference TRBV29-1 and TRBJ1-1, the full variable domain is SAVISQKPSRDICQRGTSLTIQCQVDSQVTMMFWYRQQPGQSLTLIATANQGSEATYESGFVIDKFPISRPNLTFSTLTVSNMSPEDSSIYLCSAPVAATNTEAFFGQGTRLTVV.

There are a few counts of this clonotype. A much bigger clone sits one base away, suggesting this may be a read error. The rearrangement joins TRBV28 to TRBJ1-1; no firm D call. Germline loops: CDR1 MDHEN, CDR2 SYDVKM. The CDR3 totals 12 residues. The CDR3 is CASSSPRTEACF. The CDR3 DNA reads TGTGCCAGCAGCTCTCCAAGGACTGAAGCTTGCTTT. The entire variable domain, with the rest obtained from reference TRBV28 and TRBJ1-1, is as follows: DVKVTQSSRYLVKRTGEKVFLECVQDMDHENMFWYRQDPGLGLRLIYFSYDVKMKEKGDIPEGYSVSREKKERFSLILESASTNQTSMYLCASSSPRTEACFGQGTRLTVV.

This clonotype has at least ten counts. V is TRBV5-1 and J is TRBJ2-5; maybe TRBD2 (5 bases). Germline V gene data show CDR1 as SGHRS and CDR2 as YFSETQ. The CDR3 consists of 16 residues. Trimming took off 3 bases at V and 5 bases at J, with 20 bases between the two ends. The CDR3 region is CASSWLTAGMRETQYF. CDR3 nucleotide sequence: TGCGCCAGCAGCTGGCTCACCGCCGGGATGAGGGAGACCCAGTACTTC.

The chain has TRBV6-1 and TRBJ2-7, with D perhaps matching TRBD2 (6 bases). V lost 0 bases, J lost 2 bases, and 17 bases lay in between. The germline gives CDR1 MNHNS, CDR2 SASEGT. This CDR3 is built from 17 residues. CDR3 coding DNA: TGTGCCAGCAGTGAAGCGCTTACTCGGGGGACGACCTACGAGCAGTACTTC. Translated: CASSEALTRGTTYEQYF.

This clonotype has just a few counts. The chain recombines TRBV12-3 or TRBV12-4 with TRBJ2-2; 9 bases are shared with TRBD1. The CDR3 has 15 amino acids. Germline trimming cut 6 bases from V and 1 base from J; bases unmatched to any gene: 3. CDR3 DNA: TGTGCCAGCAGGGGACAGGGAGGGAACACCGGGGAGCTGTTTTTT. Amino acid sequence: CASRGQGGNTGELFF.

This sequence joins TRBV28 and TRBJ1-2, with D possibly being TRBD1 (5 bases). Per the germline V gene, CDR1 is MDHEN and CDR2 is SYDVKM. This CDR3 has 11 amino acids. V was cut by 8 bases and J by 8 bases, with 12 bases left in between. In nucleotides, the CDR3 is TGTGCCAGCTACAGGCGTGGCGGCTACACCTTC. It codes for CASYRRGGYTF.

This clonotype was counted many times. This chain joins TRBV2 and TRBJ1-2, with no clear D. The CDR3 sequence is 14 residues long. Germline CDR1 reads SNHLY; CDR2 reads FYNNEI. Between the trimmed V and J ends, which lost 11 bases and 7 bases, there was a span of 23 bases. The CDR3 region has the DNA TGTGCCCACCCAGCACGCGGTATGAGGGTTGGCTACACCTTC. Its protein is CAHPARGMRVGYTF.